This passage covers 5 T cell receptor beta chains from one sample sequenced in a study of T cell changes during pregnancy in multiple sclerosis. Profiled with immunoSEQ multiplex PCR; TCRdb holds only in-frame clones, not every one. The table shows roughly 37,000 clones, with about nine tenths occurring only once. The specimen comprised CD4+ T cells from peripheral blood mononuclear cells, sampled in the second trimester of pregnancy. The origin of the receptors is a female donor in good health, enrolled as a control in a pregnancy study.

This clone was recorded once. The rearrangement uses TRBV29-1 and TRBJ1-5; a possible D gene is TRBD1 (5 bases). Germline assignment: CDR1 SQVTM and CDR2 ANQGSEA. Trimming took off 4 bases at V and 11 bases at J, with 18 bases between the two ends. This CDR3 is built from 13 residues. The CDR3 here is CSVVGPGGKTQHF. The CDR3 DNA reads as TGCAGCGTTGTCGGTCCCGGGGGAAAGACCCAGCATTTT.

The chain employs TRBV19 and TRBJ2-5; D may be TRBD1 (5 bases). Germline V CDR1 and CDR2: LNHDA, SQIVND (reference sequence). Between the trimmed V and J ends, which lost 3 bases and 4 bases, there was a span of 18 bases. The CDR3 has 16 residues. The CDR3 reads CASSIRQGSFGETQYF. Written as DNA, the CDR3 is TGTGCCAGTAGTATCCGGCAGGGAAGCTTCGGAGAGACCCAGTACTTC.

This clone was seen a single time. The V gene is TRBV5-1, the J gene TRBJ2-1; TRBD2 matches 7 bases. The CDR3 contains 16 residues. Trimming at V came to 0 bases and at J to 9 bases, leaving 12 bases not matched to a gene. CDR1 and CDR2 (germline): SGHRS, YFSETQ. CDR3 bases: TGCGCCAGCAGCTTGGAACCGGGACTAACCCGCGGTGAGCAGTTCTTC. Translated: CASSLEPGLTRGEQFF.

This chain connects TRBV15 to TRBJ1-1; 9 bases fit TRBD1. The length of the CDR3 is 14 residues. Germline CDR1 and CDR2: LNHNV and YYDKDF (reference sequence). V shed 5 bases, J shed 5 bases, and the junction held 6 bases outside the gene matches. The CDR3: CATSRRQGGTEAFF. DNA for the CDR3: TGTGCCACCAGCCGACGACAGGGGGGAACTGAAGCTTTCTTT.

The chain employs TRBV6-5 and TRBJ2-1; D remains unclear. The germline V and J ends were trimmed by 2 bases and 1 base, with 6 bases remaining between them. This CDR3 is 14 amino acids long. In germline, CDR1 is MNHEY, CDR2 SVGAGI. CDR3 in DNA: TGTGCCAGCAGTTACACAGCTTCCTACAATGAGCAGTTCTTC. Protein sequence: CASSYTASYNEQFF.